This T cell receptor beta chain came from a study of shared clonotypes between healthy human individuals. This clone has just a few counts. From germline, CDR1 is SGHAT and CDR2 FQNNGV. The germline V and J ends were trimmed by 5 bases and 5 bases, with 16 bases remaining between them. The CDR3 is 15 amino acids. Roughly 200 ng DNA, about 28,000 T cell genomes, went into each sorted-subset replicate PCR. Sequencing used immunoSEQ multiplex PCR; TCRdb keeps in-frame clones, though not all of them. The repertoire holds about 320,000 clones, roughly 84% seen once, with 16% in the top ten. Sequencing was done on a sample of memory CD8+ T cells sorted from blood. The subset denotes: CD45RO+ cells pooled with CCR7-negative TemRA cells. The chain employs TRBV11-2 and TRBJ2-4; D possibly matches TRBD1 or TRBD2 (7 bases each). This receptor was identified in a man between 18 and 35 years old in good health. CDR3 residues: CASSPPQGGENIQYF. Here the CDR3 DNA reads TGTGCCAGCAGCCCGCCTCAGGGGGGGGAAAACATTCAGTACTTC.